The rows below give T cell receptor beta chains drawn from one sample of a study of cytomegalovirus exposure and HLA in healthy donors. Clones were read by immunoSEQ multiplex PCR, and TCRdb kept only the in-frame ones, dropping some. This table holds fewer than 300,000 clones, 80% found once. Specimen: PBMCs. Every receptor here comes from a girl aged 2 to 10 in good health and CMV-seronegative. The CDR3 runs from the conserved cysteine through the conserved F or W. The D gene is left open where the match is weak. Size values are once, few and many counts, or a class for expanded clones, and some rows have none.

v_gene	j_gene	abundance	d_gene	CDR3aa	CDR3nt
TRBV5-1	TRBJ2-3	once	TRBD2	CAINFPGLAGYTQYF	TGCGCCATCAACTTCCCGGGACTAGCGGGATATACGCAGTATTTT
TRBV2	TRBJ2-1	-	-	CASSDSRYNEQFF	TGTGCCAGCAGTGACTCGAGGTACAATGAGCAGTTCTTC
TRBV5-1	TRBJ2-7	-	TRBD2	CASSLAMGGVGYEQYF	TGCGCCAGCAGCTTGGCCATGGGAGGGGTCGGCTACGAGCAGTACTTC
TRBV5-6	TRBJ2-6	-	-	CASSEDRISGANVLTF	TGTGCCAGCAGCGAAGACAGGATTTCTGGGGCCAACGTCCTGACTTTC
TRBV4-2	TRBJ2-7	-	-	CASSRVRGPYEQYF	TGTGCCAGCAGCCGAGTCAGGGGCCCTTACGAGCAGTACTTC
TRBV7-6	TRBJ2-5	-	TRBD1	CASSSRQGTQETQYF	TGTGCCAGCAGCTCAAGACAGGGCACACAAGAGACCCAGTACTTC
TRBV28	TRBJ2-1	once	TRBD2	CASSSRLAPSYNEQFF	TGTGCCAGCAGCTCAAGACTAGCGCCATCCTACAATGAGCAGTTCTTC
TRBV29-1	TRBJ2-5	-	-	CSADPPARVGYQETQYF	TGCAGCGCCGATCCCCCGGCGAGGGTGGGCTATCAAGAGACCCAGTACTTC
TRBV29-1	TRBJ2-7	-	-	CSVGVSSYEQYF	TGCAGCGTTGGAGTGAGCTCCTACGAGCAGTACTTC
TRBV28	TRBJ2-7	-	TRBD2	CASRSGLAGGYEQYF	TGTGCCAGCAGATCCGGACTAGCGGGAGGCTACGAGCAGTACTTC
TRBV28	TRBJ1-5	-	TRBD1	CASRWTGANQPQHF	TGTGCCAGCAGATGGACAGGAGCCAATCAGCCCCAGCATTTT
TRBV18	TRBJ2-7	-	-	CASSWTGGHNYEQYF	TGTGCCAGCTCATGGACGGGGGGCCATAACTACGAGCAGTACTTC
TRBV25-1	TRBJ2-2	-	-	CASSSDRLNTGELFF	TGTGCCAGCAGCTCCGACAGGTTGAACACCGGGGAGCTGTTTTTT
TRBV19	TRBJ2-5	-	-	CASSIEVAARGTQYF	TGTGCCAGTAGTATAGAAGTGGCGGCCAGGGGGACCCAGTACTTC
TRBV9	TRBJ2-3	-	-	CASSALAGNGRHRTDTQYF	TGTGCCAGCAGCGCCCTCGCCGGAAATGGGCGTCACCGCACAGATACGCAGTATTTT
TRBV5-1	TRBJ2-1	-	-	CASSLVLFRGEQFF	TGCGCCAGCAGCTTAGTCTTGTTCCGGGGTGAGCAGTTCTTC
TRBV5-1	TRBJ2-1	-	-	CASSWGDDYNEQFF	TGCGCCAGCAGCTGGGGGGACGACTACAATGAGCAGTTCTTC
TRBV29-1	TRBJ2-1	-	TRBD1	CSVGRGPYNEQFF	TGCAGCGTTGGTAGGGGGCCCTACAATGAGCAGTTCTTC
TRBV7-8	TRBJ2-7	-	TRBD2	CASSPRSGVMYEQYF	TGTGCCAGCAGCCCCCGTAGCGGGGTCATGTACGAGCAGTACTTC
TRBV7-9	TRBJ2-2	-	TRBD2	CSSSLARPSGRGTGELFF	TGTTCCAGCAGCTTAGCCCGACCTAGCGGGAGGGGCACCGGGGAGCTGTTTTTT
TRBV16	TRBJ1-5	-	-	CASSQILAQPQHF	TGTGCCAGCAGCCAAATTTTAGCTCAGCCCCAGCATTTT
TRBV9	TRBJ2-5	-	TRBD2	CASSVTGLAGQETQYF	TGTGCCAGCAGCGTTACGGGACTAGCGGGCCAAGAGACCCAGTACTTC
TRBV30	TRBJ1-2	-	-	CAWGLQATYTF	TGTGCCTGGGGACTCCAGGCCACCTACACCTTC
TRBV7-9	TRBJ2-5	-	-	CASSVIRVQETQYF	TGTGCCAGCAGCGTGATCAGGGTCCAAGAGACCCAGTACTTC
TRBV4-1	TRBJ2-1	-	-	CASSQDDLVAGISSYNEQFF	TGCGCCAGCAGCCAAGATGATTTGGTTGCGGGAATCAGCTCCTACAATGAGCAGTTCTTC
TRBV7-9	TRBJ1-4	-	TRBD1	CASSSTGTDEKLFF	TGTGCCAGCAGTTCAACCGGGACAGATGAAAAACTGTTTTTT
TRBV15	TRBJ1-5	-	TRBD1	CATSRGGTGLNQPQHF	TGTGCCACCAGCAGAGGTGGGACAGGGCTCAATCAGCCCCAGCATTTT
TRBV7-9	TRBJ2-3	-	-	CASSRTDTQYF	TGTGCCAGCAGCCGGACAGATACGCAGTATTTT
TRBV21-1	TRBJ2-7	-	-	CARKNAGSFYEQYF	TGTGCCAGGAAGAACGCGGGGAGTTTTTACGAGCAGTACTTC
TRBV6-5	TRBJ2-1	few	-	CASSYSIGTAYEQFF	TGTGCCAGCAGTTACTCGATCGGGACTGCCTATGAGCAGTTCTTC
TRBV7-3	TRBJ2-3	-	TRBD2	CASSSGREAPGTQYF	TGTGCCAGCTCATCCGGGCGGGAGGCCCCGGGTACGCAGTATTTT
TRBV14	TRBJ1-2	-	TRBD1	CASSQRTGLYGYTF	TGTGCCAGCAGCCAACGGACAGGGCTTTATGGCTACACCTTC
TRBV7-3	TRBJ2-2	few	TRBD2	CASSLRIAGGKSHGELFF	TGTGCCAGCAGCTTGAGAATAGCGGGAGGGAAATCCCACGGGGAGCTGTTTTTT
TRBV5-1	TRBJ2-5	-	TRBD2	CASSLGLAGGVQETQYF	TGCGCCAGCAGCTTGGGTCTAGCGGGGGGGGTACAAGAGACCCAGTACTTC
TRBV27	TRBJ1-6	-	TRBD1	CASRDRGRPSPLHF	TGTGCCAGCAGAGACAGGGGGCGACCTTCACCCCTCCACTTT
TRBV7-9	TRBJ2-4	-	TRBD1	CASSFGQGNIQYF	TGTGCCAGCAGCTTCGGACAGGGGAACATTCAGTACTTC
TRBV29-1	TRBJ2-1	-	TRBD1	CSAADRNNEQFF	TGCAGCGCCGCGGACAGGAACAATGAGCAGTTCTTC
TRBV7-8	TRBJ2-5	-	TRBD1	CASSPRTGVQETQYF	TGTGCCAGCAGCCCCAGGACAGGCGTTCAAGAGACCCAGTACTTC
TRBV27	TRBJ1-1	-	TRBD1	CASSPDRDAEAFF	TGTGCCAGCAGTCCGGACAGGGATGCTGAAGCTTTCTTT
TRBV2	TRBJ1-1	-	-	CASKAPLNTEAFF	TGTGCCAGCAAAGCCCCCCTGAACACTGAAGCTTTCTTT
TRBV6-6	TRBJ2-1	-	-	CARPYRSGSSYNEQFF	TGTGCCAGACCATATCGGTCGGGAAGCTCCTACAATGAGCAGTTCTTC
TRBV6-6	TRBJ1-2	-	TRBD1	CASSYSGTGVGYGYTF	TGTGCCAGCAGTTACTCCGGGACAGGGGTAGGCTATGGCTACACCTTC
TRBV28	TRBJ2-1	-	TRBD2	CASRGLAGRNEQFF	TGTGCCAGCAGAGGACTAGCCGGCCGGAATGAGCAGTTCTTC
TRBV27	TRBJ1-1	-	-	CASSRPGLGTEAFF	TGTGCCAGTTCGAGACCAGGGTTGGGCACTGAAGCTTTCTTT
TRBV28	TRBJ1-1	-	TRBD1	CASITPGQAVGEAFF	TGTGCCAGTATCACTCCGGGACAGGCAGTGGGTGAAGCTTTCTTT
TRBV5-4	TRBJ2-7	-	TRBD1	CASSKKDRGRGSYEQYF	TGTGCCAGCAGCAAAAAGGACAGGGGACGGGGCTCCTACGAGCAGTACTTC
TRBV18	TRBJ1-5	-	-	CASSEGGDQPQHF	TGTGCCAGCTCAGAGGGTGGGGATCAGCCCCAGCATTTT
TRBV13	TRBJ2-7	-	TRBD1	CASSPSFFMGQGFHEQYF	TGTGCCAGCAGCCCATCGTTTTTTATGGGACAGGGGTTCCACGAGCAGTACTTC
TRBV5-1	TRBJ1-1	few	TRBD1	CASSWDRLGTEAFF	TGCGCCAGCAGCTGGGACAGGCTGGGCACTGAAGCTTTCTTT
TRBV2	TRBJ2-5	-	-	CASSPYLGREETQYF	TGTGCCAGCAGCCCATACCTAGGAAGAGAAGAGACCCAGTACTTC
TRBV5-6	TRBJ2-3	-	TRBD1	CASSDYRQGARFDTQYF	TGTGCCAGCAGCGACTACCGACAGGGGGCAAGGTTTGATACGCAGTATTTT
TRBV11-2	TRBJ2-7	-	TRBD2	CASTIPGLGVQYF	TGTGCCAGCACCATTCCAGGACTAGGTGTGCAGTACTTC
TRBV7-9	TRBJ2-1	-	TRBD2	CASSYRTSGGNANEQFF	TGTGCCAGCAGTTACCGGACTAGCGGGGGCAATGCCAATGAGCAGTTCTTC
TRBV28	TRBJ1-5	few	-	CASSLQGRRGNQPQHF	TGTGCCAGCAGTTTACAGGGCCGCCGGGGCAATCAGCCCCAGCATTTT
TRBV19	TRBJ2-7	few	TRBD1	CASRRGGGTGEQYF	TGTGCCAGTAGGCGCGGAGGGGGGACAGGCGAGCAGTACTTC
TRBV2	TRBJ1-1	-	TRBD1	CASSWTGDTEAFF	TGTGCCAGCAGTTGGACAGGGGACACTGAAGCTTTCTTT
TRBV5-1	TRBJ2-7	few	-	CASSSGRPKKYEQYF	TGCGCCAGCAGCTCTGGGCGTCCTAAAAAGTACGAGCAGTACTTC
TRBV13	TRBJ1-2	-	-	CASSLGEGVGYGYTF	TGTGCCAGCAGCTTAGGTGAGGGGGTCGGATATGGCTACACCTTC
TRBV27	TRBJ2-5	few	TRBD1	CASSTTGYQETQYF	TGTGCCAGCAGTACGACAGGGTACCAAGAGACCCAGTACTTC
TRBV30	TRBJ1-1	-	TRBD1	CAWRGQGRDTEAFF	TGTGCCTGGAGGGGACAGGGGAGAGACACTGAAGCTTTCTTT